The entry below gives a single TCR beta chain sequence along with its context. This sample was taken from a study of control samples from healthy donors and cancer patients. The CDR3 is 12 residues long. The V end was cut by 0 bases, the J end by 5 bases, with 7 bases between. The germline V gene encodes CDR1 SQVTM and CDR2 ANQGSEA. The repertoire was sequenced with immunoSEQ multiplex PCR; TCRdb's copy has only in-frame clones and lacks some. There are approximately 170,000 clones in the sample; around nine tenths occur only once, and roughly 0.7% lies in the top ten. The TCR originated in a young woman in good health. This sequence joins TRBV29-1 and TRBJ2-5; D is possibly TRBD2 (5 bases). The material sequenced was blood. CDR3 bases: TGCAGCGTTGAAGATCGGAGGGAGACCCAGTACTTC. This translates into CSVEDRRETQYF. Full variable domain (outside the CDR3, taken from reference TRBV29-1 and TRBJ2-5): SAVISQKPSRDICQRGTSLTIQCQVDSQVTMMFWYRQQPGQSLTLIATANQGSEATYESGFVIDKFPISRPNLTFSTLTVSNMSPEDSSIYLCSVEDRRETQYFGPGTRLLVL.